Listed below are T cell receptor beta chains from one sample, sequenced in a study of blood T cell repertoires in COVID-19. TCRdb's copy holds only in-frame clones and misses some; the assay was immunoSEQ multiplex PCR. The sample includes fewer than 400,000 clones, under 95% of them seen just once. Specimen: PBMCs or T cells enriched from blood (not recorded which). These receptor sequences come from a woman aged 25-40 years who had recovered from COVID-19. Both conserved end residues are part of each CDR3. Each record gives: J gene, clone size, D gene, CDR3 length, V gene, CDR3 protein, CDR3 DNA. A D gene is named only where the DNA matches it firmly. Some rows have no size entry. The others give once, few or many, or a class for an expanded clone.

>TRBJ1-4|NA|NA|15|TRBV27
CASTRGGATNEKLFF
TGTGCCAGCACCCGGGGTGGCGCAACTAATGAAAAACTGTTTTTT
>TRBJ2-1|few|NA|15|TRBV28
CASSLRGSSYNEQFF
TGTGCCAGCAGTTTACGGGGGAGCTCCTACAATGAGCAGTTCTTC
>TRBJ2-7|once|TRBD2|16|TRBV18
CASSPPGREDSYEQYF
TGTGCCAGCTCACCACCAGGGCGGGAGGATTCATACGAGCAGTACTTC
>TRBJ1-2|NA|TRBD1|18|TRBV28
CASKVLQGTGGADYGYTF
TGTGCCAGCAAAGTTTTACAGGGGACAGGGGGCGCAGACTATGGCTACACCTTC
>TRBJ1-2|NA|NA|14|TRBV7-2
CASSSVQTHYGYTF
TGTGCCAGCAGCTCCGTACAGACCCACTATGGCTACACCTTC
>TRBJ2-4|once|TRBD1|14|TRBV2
CASSDEDRGDIQYF
TGTGCCAGCAGTGATGAGGACAGGGGAGACATTCAGTACTTC
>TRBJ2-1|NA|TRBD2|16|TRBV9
CASSALAGVLGNEQFF
TGTGCCAGCAGCGCATTAGCGGGAGTCTTGGGAAATGAGCAGTTCTTC
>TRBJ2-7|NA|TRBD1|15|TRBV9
CASSVGDRASYEQYF
TGTGCCAGCAGTGTGGGGGACAGGGCGAGCTACGAGCAGTACTTC
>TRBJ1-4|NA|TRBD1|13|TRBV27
CASSSLQGEKLFF
TGTGCCAGCAGTTCCTTACAGGGGGAAAAACTGTTTTTT
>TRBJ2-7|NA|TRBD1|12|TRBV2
CASSYDRGEQYF
TGTGCCAGCAGTTATGACAGGGGCGAGCAGTACTTC